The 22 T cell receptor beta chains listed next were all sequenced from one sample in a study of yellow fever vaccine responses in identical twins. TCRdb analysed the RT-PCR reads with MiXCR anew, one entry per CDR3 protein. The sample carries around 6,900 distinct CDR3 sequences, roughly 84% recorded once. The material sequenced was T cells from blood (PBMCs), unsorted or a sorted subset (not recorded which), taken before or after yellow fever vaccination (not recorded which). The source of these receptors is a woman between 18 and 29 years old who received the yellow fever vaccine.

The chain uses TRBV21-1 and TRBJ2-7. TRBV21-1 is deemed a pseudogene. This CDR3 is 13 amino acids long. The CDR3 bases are TGTGCCAGCATCCAAGGGGTGGTCTACGAGCAGTACTTC. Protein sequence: CASIQGVVYEQYF.

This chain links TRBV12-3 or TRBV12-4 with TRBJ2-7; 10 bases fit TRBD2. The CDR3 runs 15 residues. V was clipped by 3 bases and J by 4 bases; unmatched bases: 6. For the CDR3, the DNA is TGTGCCAGCAGTTTTGTAGCGGGAGGAGGATACGAGCAGTACTTC. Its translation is CASSFVAGGGYEQYF.

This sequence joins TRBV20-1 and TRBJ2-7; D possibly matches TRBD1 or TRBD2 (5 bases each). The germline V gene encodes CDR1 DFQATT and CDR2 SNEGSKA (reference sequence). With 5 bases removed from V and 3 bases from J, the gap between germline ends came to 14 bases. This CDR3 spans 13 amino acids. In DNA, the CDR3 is TGCAGTGCTCGAGGGACGACAGACTACGAGCAGTACTTC. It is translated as CSARGTTDYEQYF.

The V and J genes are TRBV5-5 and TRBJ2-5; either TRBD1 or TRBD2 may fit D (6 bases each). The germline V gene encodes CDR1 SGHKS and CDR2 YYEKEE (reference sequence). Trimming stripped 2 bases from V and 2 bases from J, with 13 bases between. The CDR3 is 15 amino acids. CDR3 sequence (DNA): TGTGCCAGCAGCTTCCGGGGGCAGGGACAAGAGACCCAGTACTTC. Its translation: CASSFRGQGQETQYF. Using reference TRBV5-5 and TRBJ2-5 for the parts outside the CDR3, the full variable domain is DAGVTQSPTHLIKTRGQQVTLRCSPISGHKSVSWYQQVLGQGPQFIFQYYEKEERGRGNFPDRFSARQFPNYSSELNVNALLLGDSALYLCASSFRGQGQETQYFGPGTRLLVL.

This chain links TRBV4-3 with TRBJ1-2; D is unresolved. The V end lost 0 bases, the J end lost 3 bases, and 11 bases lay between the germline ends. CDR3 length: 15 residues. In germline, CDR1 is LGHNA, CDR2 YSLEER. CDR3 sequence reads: CASSQEIDLHYGYTF. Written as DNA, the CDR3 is TGCGCCAGCAGCCAAGAGATCGACCTACACTATGGCTACACCTTC.

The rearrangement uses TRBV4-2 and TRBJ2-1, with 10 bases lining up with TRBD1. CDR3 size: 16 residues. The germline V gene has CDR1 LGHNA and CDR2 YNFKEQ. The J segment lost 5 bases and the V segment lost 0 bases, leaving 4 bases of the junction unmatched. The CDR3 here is CASSQEDGTGDNEQFF. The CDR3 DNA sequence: TGTGCCAGCAGCCAAGAGGATGGGACAGGGGACAATGAGCAGTTCTTC.

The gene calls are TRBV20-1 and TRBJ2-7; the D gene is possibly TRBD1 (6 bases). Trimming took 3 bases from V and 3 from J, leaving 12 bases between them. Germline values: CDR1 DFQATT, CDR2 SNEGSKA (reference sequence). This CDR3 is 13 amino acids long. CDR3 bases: TGCAGTGCTAGGCCAGGGGCGAACTACGAGCAGTACTTC. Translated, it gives CSARPGANYEQYF.

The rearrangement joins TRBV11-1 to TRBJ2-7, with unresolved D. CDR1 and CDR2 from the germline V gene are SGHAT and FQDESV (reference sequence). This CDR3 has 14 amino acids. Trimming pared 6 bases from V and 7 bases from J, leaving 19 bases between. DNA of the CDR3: TGTGCCAGCAGTCCGAAAGGGTCCCCAAATGAGCAGTACTTC. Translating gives CASSPKGSPNEQYF.

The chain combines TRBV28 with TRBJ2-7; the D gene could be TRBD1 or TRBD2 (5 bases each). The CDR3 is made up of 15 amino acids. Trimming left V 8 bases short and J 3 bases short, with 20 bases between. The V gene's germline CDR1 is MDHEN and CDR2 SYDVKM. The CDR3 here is CASAEVGTAYYEQYF. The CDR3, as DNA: TGTGCCAGCGCCGAAGTGGGGACGGCCTACTACGAGCAGTACTTC.

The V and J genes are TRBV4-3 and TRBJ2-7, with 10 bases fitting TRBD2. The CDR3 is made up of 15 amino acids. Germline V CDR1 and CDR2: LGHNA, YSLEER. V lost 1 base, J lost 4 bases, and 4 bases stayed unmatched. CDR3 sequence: CASSQAPSGGYEQYF. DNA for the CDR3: TGCGCCAGCAGCCAAGCGCCTAGCGGGGGTTACGAGCAGTACTTC.

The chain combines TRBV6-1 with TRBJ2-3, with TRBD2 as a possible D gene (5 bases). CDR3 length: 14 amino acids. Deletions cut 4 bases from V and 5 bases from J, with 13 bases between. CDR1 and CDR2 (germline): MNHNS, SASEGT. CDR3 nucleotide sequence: TGTGCCAGCAGTGCCCTCGGAGGTGAAGATACGCAGTATTTT. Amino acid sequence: CASSALGGEDTQYF.

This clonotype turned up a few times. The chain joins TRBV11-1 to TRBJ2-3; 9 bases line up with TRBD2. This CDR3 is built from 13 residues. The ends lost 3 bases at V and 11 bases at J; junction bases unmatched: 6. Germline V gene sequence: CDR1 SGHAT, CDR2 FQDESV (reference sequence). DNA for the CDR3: TGTGCCAGCAGCTTCTGGTCTAGCGGGATGCAGTATTTT. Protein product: CASSFWSSGMQYF.

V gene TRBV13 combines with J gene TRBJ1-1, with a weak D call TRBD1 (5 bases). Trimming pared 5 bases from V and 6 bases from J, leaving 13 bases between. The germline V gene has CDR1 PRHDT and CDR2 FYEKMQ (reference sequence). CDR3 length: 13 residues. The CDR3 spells CASSVGHLAEAFF. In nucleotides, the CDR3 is TGTGCCAGCAGCGTCGGACATCTGGCTGAAGCTTTCTTT. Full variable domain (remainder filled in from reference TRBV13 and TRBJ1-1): AAGVIQSPRHLIKEKRETATLKCYPIPRHDTVYWYQQGPGQDPQFLISFYEKMQSDKGSIPDRFSAQQFSDYHSELNMSSLELGDSALYFCASSVGHLAEAFFGQGTRLTVV.

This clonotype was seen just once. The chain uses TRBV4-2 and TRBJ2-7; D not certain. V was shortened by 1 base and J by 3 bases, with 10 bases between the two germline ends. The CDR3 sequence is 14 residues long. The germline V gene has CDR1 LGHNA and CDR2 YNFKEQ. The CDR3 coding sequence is TGTGCCAGCAGCCAAGTAGGCCTGGACTACGAGCAGTACTTC. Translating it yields CASSQVGLDYEQYF.

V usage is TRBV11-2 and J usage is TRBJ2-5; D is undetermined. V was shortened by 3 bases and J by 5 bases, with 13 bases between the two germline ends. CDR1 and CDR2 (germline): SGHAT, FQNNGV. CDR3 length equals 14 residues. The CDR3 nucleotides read TGTGCCAGCAGCTTTGCATCCTTGGTGGAGACCCAGTACTTC. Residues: CASSFASLVETQYF.

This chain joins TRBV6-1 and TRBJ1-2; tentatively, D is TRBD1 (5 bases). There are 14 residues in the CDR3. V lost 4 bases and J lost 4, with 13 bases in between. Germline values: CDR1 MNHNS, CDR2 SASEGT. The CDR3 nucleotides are TGTGCCAGCAGTGGATGGGAACAGGTCTATGGCTACACCTTC. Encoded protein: CASSGWEQVYGYTF.

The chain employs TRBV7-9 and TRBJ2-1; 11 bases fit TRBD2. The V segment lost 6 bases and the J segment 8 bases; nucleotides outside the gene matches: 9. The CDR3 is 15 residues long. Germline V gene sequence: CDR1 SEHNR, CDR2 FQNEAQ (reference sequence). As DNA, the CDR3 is TGTGCCAGCAGTTCTACCCTAGCGGGGGGAGATGAGCAGTTCTTC. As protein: CASSSTLAGGDEQFF. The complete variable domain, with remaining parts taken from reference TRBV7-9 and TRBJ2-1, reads DTGVSQNPRHKITKRGQNVTFRCDPISEHNRLYWYRQTLGQGPEFLTYFQNEAQLEKSRLLSDRFSAERPKGSFSTLEIQRTEQGDSAMYLCASSSTLAGGDEQFFGPGTRLTVL.

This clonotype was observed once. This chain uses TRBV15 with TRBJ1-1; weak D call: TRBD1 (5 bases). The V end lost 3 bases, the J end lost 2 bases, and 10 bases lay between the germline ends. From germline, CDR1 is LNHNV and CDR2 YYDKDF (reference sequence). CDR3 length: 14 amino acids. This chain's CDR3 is CATSSDTGNTEAFF. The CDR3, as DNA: TGTGCCACCAGCAGTGATACAGGTAACACTGAAGCTTTCTTT.

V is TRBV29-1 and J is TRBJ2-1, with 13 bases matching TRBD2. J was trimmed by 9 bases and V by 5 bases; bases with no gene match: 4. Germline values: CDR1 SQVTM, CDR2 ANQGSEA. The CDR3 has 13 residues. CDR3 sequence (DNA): TGCAGCGTTTGGACTAGCGGGAGTGTTGAGCAGTTCTTC. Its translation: CSVWTSGSVEQFF.

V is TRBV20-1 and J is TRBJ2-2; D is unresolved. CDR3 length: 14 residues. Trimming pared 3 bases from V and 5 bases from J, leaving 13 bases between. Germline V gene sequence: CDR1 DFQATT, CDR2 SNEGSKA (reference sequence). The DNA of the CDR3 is TGCAGTGCTAGGGGATGGTATATGACCGGGGAGCTGTTTTTT. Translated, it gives CSARGWYMTGELFF.

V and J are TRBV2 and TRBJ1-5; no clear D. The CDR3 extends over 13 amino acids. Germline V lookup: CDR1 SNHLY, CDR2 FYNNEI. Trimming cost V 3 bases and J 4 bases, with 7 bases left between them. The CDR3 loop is CASSEPENQPQHF. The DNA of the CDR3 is TGTGCCAGCAGTGAGCCTGAGAATCAGCCCCAGCATTTT.

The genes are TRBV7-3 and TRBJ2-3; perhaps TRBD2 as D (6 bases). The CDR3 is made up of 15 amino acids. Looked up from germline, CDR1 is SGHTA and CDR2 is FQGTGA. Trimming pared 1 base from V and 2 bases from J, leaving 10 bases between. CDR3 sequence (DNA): TGTGCCAGCAGCTTAAGTAGCGGATACACAGATACGCAGTATTTT. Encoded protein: CASSLSSGYTDTQYF.